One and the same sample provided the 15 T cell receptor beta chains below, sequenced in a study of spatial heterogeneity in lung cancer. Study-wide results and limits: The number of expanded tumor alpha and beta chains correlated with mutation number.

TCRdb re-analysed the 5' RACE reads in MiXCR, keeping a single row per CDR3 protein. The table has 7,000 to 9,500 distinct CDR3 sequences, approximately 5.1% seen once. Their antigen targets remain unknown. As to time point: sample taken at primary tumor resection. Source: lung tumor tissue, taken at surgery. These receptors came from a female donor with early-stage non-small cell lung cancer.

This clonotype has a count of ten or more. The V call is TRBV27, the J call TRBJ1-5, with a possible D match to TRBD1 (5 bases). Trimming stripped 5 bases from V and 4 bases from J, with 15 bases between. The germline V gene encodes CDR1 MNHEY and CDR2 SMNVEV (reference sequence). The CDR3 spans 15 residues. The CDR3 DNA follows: TGTGCCAGCAGTCAAAGCACAGGCGCAAATCAGCCCCAGCATTTT. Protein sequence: CASSQSTGANQPQHF.

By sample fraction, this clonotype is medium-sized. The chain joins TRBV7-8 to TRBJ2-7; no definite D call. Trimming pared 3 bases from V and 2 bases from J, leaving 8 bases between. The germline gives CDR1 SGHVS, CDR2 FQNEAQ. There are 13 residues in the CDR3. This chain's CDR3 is CASSFHNTYEQYF. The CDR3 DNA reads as TGTGCCAGCAGCTTTCACAACACCTACGAGCAGTACTTC.

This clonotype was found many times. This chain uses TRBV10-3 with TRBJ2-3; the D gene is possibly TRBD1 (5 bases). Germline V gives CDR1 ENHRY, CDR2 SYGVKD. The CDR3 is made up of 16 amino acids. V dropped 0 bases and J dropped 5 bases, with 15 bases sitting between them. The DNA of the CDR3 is TGTGCCATCAGTGAGTCGATGTCTGGACAAGGAGATACGCAGTATTTT. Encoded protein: CAISESMSGQGDTQYF.

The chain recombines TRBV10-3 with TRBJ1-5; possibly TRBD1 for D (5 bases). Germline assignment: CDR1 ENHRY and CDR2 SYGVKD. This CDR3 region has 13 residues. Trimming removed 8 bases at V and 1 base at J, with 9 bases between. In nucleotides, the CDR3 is TGTGCCATCCAGGGTGAGAGCAATCAGCCCCAGCATTTT. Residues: CAIQGESNQPQHF.

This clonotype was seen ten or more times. The DNA for the CDR3 is TGCAGCGCCCGCACTACCAATGAGCAGTTCTTC. As protein: CSARTTNEQFF. This chain uses TRBV29-1 with TRBJ2-1; D gene ambiguous. CDR1 and CDR2 from the germline V gene are SQVTM and ANQGSEA. The ends were cut back, 7 bases at V and 6 bases at J, with 10 bases in the middle. The CDR3 has 11 amino acids.

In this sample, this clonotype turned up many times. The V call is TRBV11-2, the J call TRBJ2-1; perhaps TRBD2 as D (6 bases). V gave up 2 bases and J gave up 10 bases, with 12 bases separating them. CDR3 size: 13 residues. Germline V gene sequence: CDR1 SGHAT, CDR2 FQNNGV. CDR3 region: CASSLLRSGEQFF. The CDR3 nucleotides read TGTGCCAGCAGCTTATTACGTAGCGGAGAGCAGTTCTTC.

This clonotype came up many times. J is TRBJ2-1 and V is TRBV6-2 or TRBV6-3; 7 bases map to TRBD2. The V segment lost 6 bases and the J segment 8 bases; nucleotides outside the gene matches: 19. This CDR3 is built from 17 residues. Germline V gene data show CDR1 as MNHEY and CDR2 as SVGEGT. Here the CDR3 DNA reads TGTGCCAGCAGATCCCAGCGGGGATTAACCAATCTCGATGAGCAGTTCTTC. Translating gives CASRSQRGLTNLDEQFF.

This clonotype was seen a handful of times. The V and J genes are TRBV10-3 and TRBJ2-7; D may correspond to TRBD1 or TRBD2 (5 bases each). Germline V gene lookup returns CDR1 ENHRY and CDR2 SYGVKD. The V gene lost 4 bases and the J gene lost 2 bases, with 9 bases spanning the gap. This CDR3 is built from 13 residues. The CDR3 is CAISGDVTYEQYF. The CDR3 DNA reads TGTGCCATCAGTGGGGACGTAACCTACGAGCAGTACTTC.

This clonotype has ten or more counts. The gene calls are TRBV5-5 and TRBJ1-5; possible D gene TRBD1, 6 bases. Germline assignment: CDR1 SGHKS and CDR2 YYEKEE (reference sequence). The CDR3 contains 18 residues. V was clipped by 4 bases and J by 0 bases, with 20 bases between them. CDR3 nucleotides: TGTGCCAGCAGCCCTGGGGGGACATGGGCATATAGCAATCAGCCCCAGCATTTT. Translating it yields CASSPGGTWAYSNQPQHF.

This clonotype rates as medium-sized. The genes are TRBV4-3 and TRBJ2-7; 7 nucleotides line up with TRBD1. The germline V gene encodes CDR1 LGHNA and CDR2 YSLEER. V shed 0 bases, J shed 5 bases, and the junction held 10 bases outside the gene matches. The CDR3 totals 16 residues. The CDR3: CASSQDYRGGRDEQYF. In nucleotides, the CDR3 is TGCGCCAGCAGCCAAGATTACAGGGGCGGGCGGGACGAGCAGTACTTC.

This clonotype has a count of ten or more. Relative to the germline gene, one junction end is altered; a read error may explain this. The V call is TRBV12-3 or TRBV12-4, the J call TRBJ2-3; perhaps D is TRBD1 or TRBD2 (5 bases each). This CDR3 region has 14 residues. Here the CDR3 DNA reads TGTGCCAGCAGTTTAGAGGGGACCCGTTTCTCCCCGGATTTT. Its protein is CASSLEGTRFSPDF.

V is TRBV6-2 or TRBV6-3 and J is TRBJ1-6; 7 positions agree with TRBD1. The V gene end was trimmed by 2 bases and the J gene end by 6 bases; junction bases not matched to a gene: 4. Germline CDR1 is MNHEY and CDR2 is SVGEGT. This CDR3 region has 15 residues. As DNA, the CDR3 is TGTGCCAGCAGTTACGGGCAGGGGGGTAATTCACCCCTCCACTTT. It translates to CASSYGQGGNSPLHF.

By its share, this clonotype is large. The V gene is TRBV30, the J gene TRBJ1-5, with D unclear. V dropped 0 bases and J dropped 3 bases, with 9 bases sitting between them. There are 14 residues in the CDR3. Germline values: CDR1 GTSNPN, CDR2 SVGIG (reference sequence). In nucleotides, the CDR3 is TGTGCCTGGAGTGTAGGCAGTCCCAATCAGCCCCAGCATTTT. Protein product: CAWSVGSPNQPQHF.

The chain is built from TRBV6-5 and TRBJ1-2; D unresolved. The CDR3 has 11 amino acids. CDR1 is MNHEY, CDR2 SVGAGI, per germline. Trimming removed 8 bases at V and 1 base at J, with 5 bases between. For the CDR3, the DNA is TGTGCCAGCGGGGATAACTATGGCTACACCTTC. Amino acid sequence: CASGDNYGYTF.

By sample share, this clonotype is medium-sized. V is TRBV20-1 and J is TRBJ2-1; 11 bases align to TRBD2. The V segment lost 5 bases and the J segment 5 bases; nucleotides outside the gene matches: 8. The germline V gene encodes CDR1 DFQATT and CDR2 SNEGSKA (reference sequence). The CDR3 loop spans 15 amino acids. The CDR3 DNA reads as TGCAGTGCTTTGGGACTAGCGGAGATGAACAATGAGCAGTTCTTC. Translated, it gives CSALGLAEMNNEQFF.